The present entry profiles one TCR beta chain with its context. Antigen unknown. This record comes from a study of beta chain features in type 1 diabetes. General study points: Moderate but significant shortening of TCRB CDR3s was recorded in all four CD4+ subsets from Type 1 diabetes patients.

In total, each donor contributed a single heparinised blood draw that averaged around 0.12 L. Every isolated RNA sample was fully reverse transcribed, so sequencing captured expressed TCRB transcripts. Sequenced by immunoSEQ multiplex PCR; TCRdb stores in-frame clones only, minus some. The sample has more than 250,000 clones, roughly an eighth seen once. The CDR3 runs 15 residues. Germline values: CDR1 SNHLY, CDR2 FYNNEI. Trimming took 2 bases from V and 6 from J, leaving 13 bases between them. Sequences were obtained from naive CD4+ T cells from blood. The TCR comes from a young man with type 1 diabetes. The chain carries TRBV2 and TRBJ2-2; D not resolved. The CDR3 region has the DNA TGTGCCAGCAGTGAAAGCCCCAGAGGTCCCGGGGAGCTGTTTTTT. Translated, it gives CASSESPRGPGELFF.